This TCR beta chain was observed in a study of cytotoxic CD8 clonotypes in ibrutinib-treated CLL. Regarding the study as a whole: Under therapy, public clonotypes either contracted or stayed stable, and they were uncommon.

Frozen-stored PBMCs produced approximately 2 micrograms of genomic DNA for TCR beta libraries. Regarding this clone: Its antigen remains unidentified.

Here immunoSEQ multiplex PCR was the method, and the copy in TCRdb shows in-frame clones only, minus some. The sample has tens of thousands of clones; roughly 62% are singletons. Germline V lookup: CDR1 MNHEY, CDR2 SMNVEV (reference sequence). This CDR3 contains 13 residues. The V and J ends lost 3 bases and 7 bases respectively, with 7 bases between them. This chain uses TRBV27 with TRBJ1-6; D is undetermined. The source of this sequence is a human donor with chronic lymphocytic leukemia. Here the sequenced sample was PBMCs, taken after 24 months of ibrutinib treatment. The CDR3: CASSFGANSPLHF. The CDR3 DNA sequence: TGTGCCAGCAGTTTTGGCGCGAATTCACCCCTCCACTTT.